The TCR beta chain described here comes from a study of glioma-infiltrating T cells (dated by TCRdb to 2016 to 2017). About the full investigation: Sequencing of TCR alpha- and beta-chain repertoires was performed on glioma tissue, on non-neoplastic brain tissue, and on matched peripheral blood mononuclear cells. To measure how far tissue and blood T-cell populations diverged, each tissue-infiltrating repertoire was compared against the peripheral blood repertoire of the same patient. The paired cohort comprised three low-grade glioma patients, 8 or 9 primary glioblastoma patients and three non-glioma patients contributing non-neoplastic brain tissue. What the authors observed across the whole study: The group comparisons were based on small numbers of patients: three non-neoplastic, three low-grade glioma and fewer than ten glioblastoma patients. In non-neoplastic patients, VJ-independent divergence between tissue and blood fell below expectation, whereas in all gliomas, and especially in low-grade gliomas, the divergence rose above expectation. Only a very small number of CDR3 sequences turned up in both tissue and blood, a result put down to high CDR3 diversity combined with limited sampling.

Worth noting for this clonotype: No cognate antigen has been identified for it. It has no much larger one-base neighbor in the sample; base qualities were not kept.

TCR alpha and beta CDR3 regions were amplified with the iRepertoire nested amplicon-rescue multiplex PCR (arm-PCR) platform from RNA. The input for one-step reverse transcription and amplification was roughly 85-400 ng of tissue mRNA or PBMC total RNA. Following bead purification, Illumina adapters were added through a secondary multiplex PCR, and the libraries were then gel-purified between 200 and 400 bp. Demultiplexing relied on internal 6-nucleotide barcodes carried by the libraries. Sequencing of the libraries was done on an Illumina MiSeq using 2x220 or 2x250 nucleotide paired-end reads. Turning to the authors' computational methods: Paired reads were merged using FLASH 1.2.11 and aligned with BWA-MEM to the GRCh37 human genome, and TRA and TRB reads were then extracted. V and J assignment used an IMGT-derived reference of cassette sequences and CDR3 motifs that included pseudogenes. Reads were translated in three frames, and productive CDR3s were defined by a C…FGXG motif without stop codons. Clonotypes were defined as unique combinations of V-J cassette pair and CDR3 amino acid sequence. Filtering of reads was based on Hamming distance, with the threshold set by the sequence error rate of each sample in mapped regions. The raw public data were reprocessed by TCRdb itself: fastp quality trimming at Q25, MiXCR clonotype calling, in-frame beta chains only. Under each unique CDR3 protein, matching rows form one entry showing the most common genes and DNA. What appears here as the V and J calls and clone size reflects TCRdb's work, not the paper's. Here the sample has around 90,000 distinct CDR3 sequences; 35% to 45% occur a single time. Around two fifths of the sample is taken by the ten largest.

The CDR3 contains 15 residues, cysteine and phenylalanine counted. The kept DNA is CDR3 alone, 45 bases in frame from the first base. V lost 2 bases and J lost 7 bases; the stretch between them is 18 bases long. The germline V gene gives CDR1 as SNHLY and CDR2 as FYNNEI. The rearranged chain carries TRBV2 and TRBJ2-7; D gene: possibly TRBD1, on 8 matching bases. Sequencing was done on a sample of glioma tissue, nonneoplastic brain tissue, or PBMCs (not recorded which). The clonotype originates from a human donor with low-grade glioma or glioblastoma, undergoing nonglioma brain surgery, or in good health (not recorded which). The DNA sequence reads TGTGCCAGCAGTGAAAAGGAACAGGGGGGGCGGGAGCAGTACTTC. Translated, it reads CASSEKEQGGREQYF.